This T cell receptor (beta chain) was captured in a study of identical twins. The study, taken as a whole, reports: Partly confounded zero-insertion analyses could result from invariant MAIT and iNKT cells. Low generation probability was overrepresented in out-of-frame alpha sequences shared by twins.

The length of the CDR3 is 14 residues. V shed 5 bases and J shed 7 bases, with 14 bases lying between them. In TCRdb, the 5' RACE reads were re-called with MiXCR into one record per CDR3 protein. The data show 350,000 to 450,000 distinct CDR3 sequences, about a fifth seen once. A few counts support this clonotype. The target antigen is unknown. Healthy Caucasians provided all donations. J is TRBJ1-4 and V is TRBV12-3 or TRBV12-4; D might be TRBD1 (5 bases). The specimen sequenced was naive T cells sorted from blood. The origin of this receptor is a man aged 45-65 years in good health. CDR3 amino acids: CASSPRSGGEKLFF. The DNA of the CDR3 is TGTGCCAGCAGTCCGAGGTCTGGGGGTGAAAAACTGTTTTTT.